The 26 T cell receptor beta chains given below trace back to one sample, sequenced in a study of blood T cell repertoires in COVID-19. Libraries were prepared by immunoSEQ multiplex PCR; TCRdb keeps only in-frame clonotypes and omits some of them. The profile covers 110,000 to 150,000 clones, with about 84% appearing a single time and roughly 1.7% taken by the ten largest. The sequencing sample was made of PBMCs or T cells enriched from blood (not recorded which). Receptors were obtained from a woman aged 18-29 years who had been exposed to COVID-19.

This chain uses TRBV7-9 with TRBJ2-2; no clear D. Germline CDR1 SEHNR, CDR2 FQNEAQ (reference sequence). Trimming removed 3 bases from V and 4 bases from J, with 6 bases in between. The CDR3 extends over 13 amino acids. As DNA, the CDR3 is TGTGCCAGCAGCTTTCAATCCACCGGGGAGCTGTTTTTT. It is translated as CASSFQSTGELFF.

DNA for the CDR3: TGTGCCAGCAGTAGTCGCGGGGGAGGGGAAGAGACCCAGTACTTC. Protein: CASSSRGGGEETQYF. This chain connects TRBV6-5 to TRBJ2-5, with 7 bases matching TRBD2. Looked up from germline, CDR1 is MNHEY and CDR2 is SVGAGI. The CDR3 is made up of 15 amino acids. The V and J ends lost 5 bases and 3 bases, in that order; junction bases with no gene match: 9.

This clone was seen just once. This chain connects TRBV27 to TRBJ1-1; a weak D match, TRBD1 (6 bases). CDR3 size: 13 residues. Germline CDR1 MNHEY, CDR2 SMNVEV (reference sequence). Trimming left V 6 bases short and J 6 bases short, with 14 bases between. Written as DNA, the CDR3 is TGTGCCAGCAGCGTCGGGGGGGCACCTGAAGCTTTCTTT. Translation: CASSVGGAPEAFF.

The chain couples TRBV24-1 to TRBJ2-3; possible D gene TRBD1, 6 bases. CDR1 KGHDR and CDR2 SFDVKD come from the germline V gene. This CDR3 region has 14 residues. The V end was cut by 4 bases, the J end by 7 bases, with 14 bases between. The CDR3 sequence: CATSDTGLGNTQYF. The DNA for the CDR3 is TGTGCCACCAGTGACACAGGGTTAGGAAATACGCAGTATTTT.

The J gene is TRBJ2-7, the V gene TRBV28, with TRBD1 identical over 7 bases. CDR1 is MDHEN, CDR2 SYDVKM, per germline. J was trimmed by 2 bases and V by 4 bases; bases with no gene match: 8. This CDR3 region has 15 residues. The CDR3 DNA reads TGTGCCAGCAGTTCCTCTACAGGGGACCCCTACGAGCAGTACTTC. Translating gives CASSSSTGDPYEQYF.

V usage is TRBV10-3 and J usage is TRBJ1-4; 7 bases align to TRBD1. Trimming removed 6 bases from V and 4 bases from J; junction bases left unmatched: 2. Germline loops: CDR1 ENHRY, CDR2 SYGVKD. CDR3 size: 13 residues. The DNA for the CDR3 is TGTGCCATCAGGGGGGACAGTAATGAAAAACTGTTTTTT. It is translated as CAIRGDSNEKLFF.

This clone was seen just once. This chain uses TRBV9 with TRBJ2-7, with D perhaps matching TRBD2 (6 bases). The germline CDR1 and CDR2 sequences are SGDLS and YYNGEE. The CDR3 consists of 15 residues. V was pared by 0 bases and J by 3 bases, with 13 bases between. This CDR3 reads CASSVGHGSIYEQYF. In DNA form, the CDR3 reads TGTGCCAGCAGCGTAGGGCACGGGAGTATCTACGAGCAGTACTTC.

This chain links TRBV19 with TRBJ1-1; tentative D call: TRBD1 (5 bases). V lost 1 base, J lost 6 bases, and 15 bases lay in between. This CDR3 region has 15 residues. CDR1 LNHDA and CDR2 SQIVND come from the germline V gene (reference sequence). CDR3 bases: TGTGCCAGTAGTATAGGGGGCAGGGTATCGGCTGAAGCTTTCTTT. Translated: CASSIGGRVSAEAFF.

This clone appeared a single time. This chain joins TRBV6-5 and TRBJ1-2, with a possible D match to TRBD1 (5 bases). This CDR3 is built from 14 residues. Trimming left V 6 bases short and J 8 bases short, with 19 bases between. Germline V gene lookup returns CDR1 MNHEY and CDR2 SVGAGI. Here the CDR3 reads CASSVPGGQGGYTF. CDR3 DNA: TGTGCCAGCAGCGTTCCCGGTGGCCAGGGAGGCTACACCTTC.

The V call is TRBV28, the J call TRBJ2-5, with TRBD1 matching 8 bases. The CDR3 has 15 amino acids. The germline V gene has CDR1 MDHEN and CDR2 SYDVKM. The ends lost 5 bases at V and 4 bases at J; junction bases unmatched: 9. CDR3 sequence: CASSLHRGTPETQYF. CDR3 DNA sequence: TGTGCCAGCAGTCTACACAGGGGGACCCCAGAGACCCAGTACTTC.

This clone was observed a single time. J is TRBJ2-2 and V is TRBV4-1; 10 nucleotides line up with TRBD1. V lost 2 bases to trimming and J lost 5 bases; unmatched junction nucleotides: 5. Germline CDR1 reads MGHRA; CDR2 reads YSYEKL. The CDR3 has 16 residues. The CDR3 DNA is TGCGCCAGCAGCCAAACCTGGGACAGGGGTACCGGGGAGCTGTTTTTT. It specifies CASSQTWDRGTGELFF.

This clone was observed a single time. The rearrangement joins TRBV7-8 to TRBJ1-1; D remains unclear. This CDR3 spans 14 amino acids. CDR1 is SGHVS and CDR2 is FQNEAQ in the germline V gene. Deletions cut 1 base from V and 7 bases from J, with 13 bases between. The CDR3 nucleotides read TGTGCCAGCAGCTTAGGTTACAGTGACGGTGAAGCTTTCTTT. Its protein is CASSLGYSDGEAFF.

This chain uses TRBV27 with TRBJ1-4; TRBD1 is a possible D gene (6 bases). V lost 6 bases to trimming and J lost 8 bases, with 16 bases between them. Germline-derived CDR1 and CDR2 are MNHEY and SMNVEV (reference sequence). This CDR3 is built from 14 residues. The CDR3 region is CASSLAGVGEKLFF. The CDR3 DNA reads as TGTGCCAGCAGCTTAGCAGGGGTAGGGGAAAAACTGTTTTTT. Filled out from reference TRBV27 and TRBJ1-4, the complete variable domain reads EAQVTQNPRYLITVTGKKLTVTCSQNMNHEYMSWYRQDPGLGLRQIYYSMNVEVTDKGDVPEGYKVSRKEKRNFPLILESPSPNQTSLYFCASSLAGVGEKLFFGSGTQLSVL.

J is TRBJ2-7 and V is TRBV7-9; the match to TRBD1 covers 11 bases. This CDR3 has 15 residues. V gave up 6 bases and J gave up 1 base; unmatched junction bases: 5. CDR1 and CDR2 from the germline V gene are SEHNR and FQNEAQ (reference sequence). As DNA, the CDR3 is TGTGCCAGCAGACCCGGGACAGGGGGTTCCTACGAGCAGTACTTC. As protein: CASRPGTGGSYEQYF.

The chain uses TRBV28 and TRBJ1-3; the match to TRBD1 covers 10 bases. Germline loops: CDR1 MDHEN, CDR2 SYDVKM. After removal of 8 bases from V and 9 bases from J, the junction contained 4 bases not matched to a gene. There are 12 residues in the CDR3. The CDR3 DNA follows: TGTGCCAGCGGGACAGGGGATTCCACCATATATTTT. This gives the protein CASGTGDSTIYF.

The V call is TRBV10-3, the J call TRBJ2-1; tentatively, D is TRBD2 (6 bases). V was pared by 1 base and J by 6 bases, with 16 bases between. Looked up from germline, CDR1 is ENHRY and CDR2 is SYGVKD. This CDR3 comprises 16 residues. The CDR3 loop is CAISEYVGLSLNEQFF. The DNA of the CDR3 is TGTGCCATCAGTGAGTATGTAGGACTAAGTCTCAATGAGCAGTTCTTC.

V gene TRBV30 combines with J gene TRBJ2-5, with D tentatively TRBD1 (5 bases). This CDR3 is 13 amino acids long. The germline gives CDR1 GTSNPN, CDR2 SVGIG (reference sequence). V dropped 5 bases and J dropped 3 bases, with 13 bases sitting between them. CDR3 bases: TGTGCCTGGGCAGGGTCATTAAAAGAGACCCAGTACTTC. Encoded protein: CAWAGSLKETQYF.

The genes are TRBV7-2 and TRBJ2-2; D might be TRBD1 (6 bases). CDR1 and CDR2 (germline): SGHTA, FQGNSA. This CDR3 has 14 amino acids. V was trimmed by 7 bases and J by 4 bases, leaving 13 bases between them. The CDR3 DNA reads as TGTGCCAGCACGGACGGACAGCCCACCGGGGAGCTGTTTTTT. Translated, it gives CASTDGQPTGELFF.

The chain links TRBV7-3 to TRBJ2-3; no firm D call. The length of the CDR3 is 14 residues. Germline CDR1 is SGHTA and CDR2 is FQGTGA. V lost 4 bases to trimming and J lost 6 bases, with 14 bases between them. The CDR3, as DNA: TGTGCCAGCAGCTCTGGCGCGACTGCGGATACGCAGTATTTT. Residues: CASSSGATADTQYF.

Only one count was recorded for this clone. This rearrangement joins TRBV30 to TRBJ2-7; D gene ambiguous. Trimming cost V 3 bases and J 3 bases, with 6 bases left between them. Per germline, CDR1 GTSNPN and CDR2 SVGIG (reference sequence). The CDR3 runs 11 residues. The CDR3 region has the DNA TGTGCCTGGAGAGTGAGCTACGAGCAGTACTTC. Amino acid sequence: CAWRVSYEQYF. Drawing the rest from reference TRBV30 and TRBJ2-7, the complete variable domain is SQTIHQWPATLVQPVGSPLSLECTVEGTSNPNLYWYRQAAGRGLQLLFYSVGIGQISSEVPQNLSASRPQDRQFILSSKKLLLSDSGFYLCAWRVSYEQYFGPGTRLTVT.

The V call is TRBV20-1, the J call TRBJ2-3; D gene ambiguous. In germline, CDR1 is DFQATT, CDR2 SNEGSKA (reference sequence). V was shortened by 6 bases and J by 6 bases, with 10 bases between the two germline ends. This CDR3 is built from 11 residues. CDR3 sequence reads: CSAPRWDTQYF. The CDR3 nucleotides are TGCAGTGCACCGAGATGGGATACGCAGTATTTT.

This chain joins TRBV6-5 and TRBJ2-7; weak D call: TRBD1 (6 bases). The germline CDR1 and CDR2 sequences are MNHEY and SVGAGI. There are 14 residues in the CDR3. Trimming stripped 9 bases from V and 4 bases from J, with 19 bases between. The CDR3 loop is CASRQQGTLYEQYF. CDR3 nucleotides: TGTGCCAGTAGACAACAGGGAACCTTGTACGAGCAGTACTTC.

This clone showed up just a few times. The chain links TRBV28 to TRBJ1-1; tentative D call: TRBD1 (5 bases). CDR3 length: 14 residues. With 3 bases removed from V and 5 bases from J, the gap between germline ends came to 13 bases. Germline loops: CDR1 MDHEN, CDR2 SYDVKM. CDR3: CASSFQGGWTEAFF. The DNA for the CDR3 is TGTGCCAGCAGTTTCCAGGGAGGGTGGACTGAAGCTTTCTTT. Supplemented by reference TRBV28 and TRBJ1-1, the full variable domain reads DVKVTQSSRYLVKRTGEKVFLECVQDMDHENMFWYRQDPGLGLRLIYFSYDVKMKEKGDIPEGYSVSREKKERFSLILESASTNQTSMYLCASSFQGGWTEAFFGQGTRLTVV.

This chain connects TRBV10-3 to TRBJ1-2, with D hard to call. The CDR3 covers 12 residues. Germline V CDR1 and CDR2: ENHRY, SYGVKD. Trimming shortened V by 10 bases and J by 2 bases, and 11 bases separated the two germline ends. The CDR3 coding sequence is TGTGCCACCCGGGAGCTGAACTATGGCTACACCTTC. This gives the protein CATRELNYGYTF.

Many counts were recorded for this clone. This rearrangement joins TRBV6-1 to TRBJ2-1; 10 bases are a match to TRBD1. V dropped 2 bases and J dropped 10; count of bases not matched to a gene: 14. This CDR3 spans 17 amino acids. Germline assignment: CDR1 MNHNS and CDR2 SASEGT. The CDR3 loop is CASSERTVTGGFYEQFF. CDR3 in DNA: TGTGCCAGCAGTGAACGAACGGTGACAGGGGGCTTCTACGAGCAGTTCTTC.

J is TRBJ1-4 and V is TRBV28, with 7 positions matching TRBD1. With V trimmed by 2 bases and J by 1 base, 1 base remained unmatched. Per the germline V gene, CDR1 is MDHEN and CDR2 is SYDVKM. The length of the CDR3 is 15 residues. CDR3 sequence reads: CASSLAGGTNEKLFF. The DNA of the CDR3 is TGTGCCAGCAGTTTAGCAGGGGGAACTAATGAAAAACTGTTTTTT. The full variable domain, its missing parts supplied by reference TRBV28 and TRBJ1-4, is DVKVTQSSRYLVKRTGEKVFLECVQDMDHENMFWYRQDPGLGLRLIYFSYDVKMKEKGDIPEGYSVSREKKERFSLILESASTNQTSMYLCASSLAGGTNEKLFFGSGTQLSVL.